Each of the 22 T cell receptor beta chains below was sequenced from the same sample in a study of T cell repertoires in cytomegalovirus infection. Via MiXCR, TCRdb re-called the reads, giving one row per CDR3 protein. This sample has 310,000 or so distinct CDR3 sequences, with 25% found just once. The sample was PBMCs. These receptors were obtained from a human donor in good health (CMV status not recorded). Some clones in this sample may be carry-over from other donors' samples.

This clonotype occurred a few times. J is TRBJ2-7 and V is TRBV28, with D hard to call. Germline-derived CDR1 and CDR2 are MDHEN and SYDVKM. CDR3 size: 16 residues. Trimming pared 1 base from V and 0 bases from J, leaving 13 bases between. CDR3 nucleotides: TGTGCCAGCAGTTTATTGAGGACCAGGAGCTCCTACGAGCAGTACTTC. This sequence encodes CASSLLRTRSSYEQYF. The full variable domain, with the rest looked up from reference TRBV28 and TRBJ2-7, is DVKVTQSSRYLVKRTGEKVFLECVQDMDHENMFWYRQDPGLGLRLIYFSYDVKMKEKGDIPEGYSVSREKKERFSLILESASTNQTSMYLCASSLLRTRSSYEQYFGPGTRLTVT.

This clonotype appeared a few times. The chain links TRBV5-1 to TRBJ2-1; tentative D call: TRBD1 (6 bases). CDR1 SGHRS and CDR2 YFSETQ come from the germline V gene. V was clipped by 4 bases and J by 10 bases, with 21 bases between them. CDR3 length: 15 residues. CDR3 residues: CASSIRDIGAREQFF. The CDR3 coding sequence is TGCGCCAGCAGCATCCGGGACATAGGCGCCAGAGAGCAGTTCTTC.

This clonotype was found a few times. The chain employs TRBV5-1 and TRBJ2-4, with D possibly being TRBD1 (6 bases). Germline V gives CDR1 SGHRS, CDR2 YFSETQ. The CDR3 is 15 residues long. Trimming took 0 bases from V and 3 from J, leaving 10 bases between them. CDR3 bases: TGCGCCAGCAGCTTGGCGGACAGCGACAAAAACATTCAGTACTTC. Encoded protein: CASSLADSDKNIQYF.

This clonotype was observed many times. The chain employs TRBV7-2 and TRBJ2-1; 8 nucleotides align to TRBD2. CDR1 is SGHTA, CDR2 FQGNSA, per germline. The CDR3 has 16 amino acids. After removal of 0 bases from V and 2 bases from J, the junction contained 3 bases not matched to a gene. This CDR3 is CASSLAAGVAYNEQFF. DNA for the CDR3: TGTGCCAGCAGCTTAGCAGCGGGGGTTGCCTACAATGAGCAGTTCTTC. Based on the CDR3 plus reference TRBV7-2 and TRBJ2-1, the full variable domain is GAGVSQSPSNKVTEKGKDVELRCDPISGHTALYWYRQSLGQGLEFLIYFQGNSAPDKSGLPSDRFSAERTGGSVSTLTIQRTQQEDSAVYLCASSLAAGVAYNEQFFGPGTRLTVL.

This clonotype was seen a handful of times. This chain joins TRBV9 and TRBJ2-1, with 15 bases aligning to TRBD2. The CDR3 sequence is 16 residues long. V was pared by 3 bases and J by 6 bases, with 4 bases of the junction left unmatched. Germline V gene data show CDR1 as SGDLS and CDR2 as YYNGEE. CDR3 coding DNA: TGTGCCAGCAGCGACGGACTAGCGGGGGGGCTCAATGAGCAGTTCTTC. Translation: CASSDGLAGGLNEQFF.

This clonotype was counted between two and nine times. The rearrangement uses TRBV19 and TRBJ2-1, with D possibly TRBD1 on 6 matching bases. This CDR3 spans 14 amino acids. The ends were cut back, 5 bases at V and 3 bases at J, with 11 bases in the middle. Germline V gene sequence: CDR1 LNHDA, CDR2 SQIVND (reference sequence). The CDR3 DNA reads as TGTGCCAGTAGTTCTGGACAGTACTACAATGAGCAGTTCTTC. This gives the protein CASSSGQYYNEQFF.

The J gene is TRBJ1-1, the V gene TRBV27; D uncertain. In germline, CDR1 is MNHEY, CDR2 SMNVEV (reference sequence). The CDR3 totals 12 residues. V dropped 8 bases and J dropped 5 bases, with 12 bases sitting between them. The CDR3: CASGGVGTEAFF. The DNA of the CDR3 is TGTGCCAGCGGTGGGGTTGGAACTGAAGCTTTCTTT.

The count of this clonotype is one. V usage is TRBV9 and J usage is TRBJ2-1; a weak D match, TRBD1 (5 bases). This CDR3 region has 15 residues. Germline CDR1 reads SGDLS; CDR2 reads YYNGEE. The V end lost 6 bases, the J end lost 4 bases, and 17 bases lay between the germline ends. For the CDR3, the DNA is TGTGCCAGCACTTTAAACGGACAAATTTACAATGAGCAGTTCTTC. It encodes CASTLNGQIYNEQFF. Using reference TRBV9 and TRBJ2-1 for the parts outside the CDR3, the full variable domain is DSGVTQTPKHLITATGQRVTLRCSPRSGDLSVYWYQQSLDQGLQFLIQYYNGEERAKGNILERFSAQQFPDLHSELNLSSLELGDSALYFCASTLNGQIYNEQFFGPGTRLTVL.

The chain uses TRBV11-1 and TRBJ2-3; D gene unclear. V was pared by 5 bases and J by 6 bases, with 21 bases between. The length of the CDR3 is 16 residues. In germline, CDR1 is SGHAT, CDR2 FQDESV (reference sequence). The CDR3 loop reads CASSKWADVLADTQYF. The CDR3 bases are TGTGCCAGCAGCAAATGGGCAGACGTTCTGGCGGATACGCAGTATTTT.

This clonotype was seen just once. This chain links TRBV2 with TRBJ1-1; D unclear. Germline CDR1 is SNHLY and CDR2 is FYNNEI. V was clipped by 1 base and J by 0 bases, with 9 bases between them. This CDR3 has 15 amino acids. CDR3 in DNA: TGTGCCAGCAGTGAAGTGGTCACATTGAACACTGAAGCTTTCTTT. This translates into CASSEVVTLNTEAFF.

The rearrangement joins TRBV7-9 to TRBJ1-1; a possible D gene is TRBD1 (5 bases). V gave up 7 bases and J gave up 2 bases, with 20 bases separating them. Per the germline V gene, CDR1 is SEHNR and CDR2 is FQNEAQ (reference sequence). The CDR3 runs to 16 residues. As DNA, the CDR3 is TGTGCCAGCAACCAAGACCACGGGACCGGTAACACTGAAGCTTTCTTT. Amino acids: CASNQDHGTGNTEAFF.

The chain couples TRBV28 to TRBJ2-6; 8 nucleotides agree with TRBD1. V dropped 7 bases and J dropped 3; count of bases not matched to a gene: 8. Germline V CDR1 and CDR2: MDHEN, SYDVKM. The CDR3 consists of 16 residues. CDR3 coding DNA: TGTGCCAGCATCGGCAGGGGGCCCGATGGGGCCAACGTCCTGACTTTC. This gives the protein CASIGRGPDGANVLTF.

A few counts support this clonotype. The chain links TRBV7-9 to TRBJ2-7; 9 nucleotides agree with TRBD2. Trimming removed 8 bases from V and 6 bases from J; junction bases left unmatched: 14. The length of the CDR3 is 15 residues. Germline assignment: CDR1 SEHNR and CDR2 FQNEAQ (reference sequence). CDR3: CASARGSAGGPEQYF. The CDR3, as DNA: TGTGCCAGCGCTAGGGGCTCGGCGGGGGGGCCCGAGCAGTACTTC.

V is TRBV28 and J is TRBJ2-2, with 8 bases that match TRBD2. Looked up from germline, CDR1 is MDHEN and CDR2 is SYDVKM. The CDR3 totals 16 residues. V was pared by 10 bases and J by 0 bases, with 10 bases of the junction left unmatched. The CDR3 region has the DNA TGTGCCACCCTAGATAGCGGGAACGCGAACACCGGGGAGCTGTTTTTT. It translates to CATLDSGNANTGELFF.

This clonotype showed up many times. The V call is TRBV7-2, the J call TRBJ1-1; the D gene is possibly TRBD1 (5 bases). Deletions cut 1 base from V and 4 bases from J, with 10 bases between. CDR3 size: 14 residues. Germline loops: CDR1 SGHTA, CDR2 FQGNSA. Written as DNA, the CDR3 is TGTGCCAGCAGCTTAGGGCACGGGGGCACTGAAGCTTTCTTT. Translation: CASSLGHGGTEAFF.

J is TRBJ2-7 and V is TRBV20-1, with 7 nucleotides matching TRBD2. The germline CDR1 and CDR2 sequences are DFQATT and SNEGSKA (reference sequence). This CDR3 is built from 13 residues. The V segment lost 3 bases and the J segment 4 bases; nucleotides outside the gene matches: 6. The CDR3 nucleotides are TGCAGTGCTAGCGGCGGGAGTCGGTACGAGCAGTACTTC. This gives the protein CSASGGSRYEQYF.

This clonotype has ten or more counts. The chain combines TRBV28 with TRBJ1-5; 8 bases fit TRBD1. The CDR3 contains 14 residues. The germline V gene encodes CDR1 MDHEN and CDR2 SYDVKM. Trimming at V came to 4 bases and at J to 5 bases, leaving 4 bases not matched to a gene. The chain's CDR3 is CASSSLTGDQPQHF. The CDR3 region has the DNA TGTGCCAGCAGTTCTTTGACAGGGGATCAGCCCCAGCATTTT.

This clonotype was observed at least ten times. CDR3 nucleotides: TGTGCCAGCAGCTTAGTTGCACTAGGGCCAGATACGCAGTATTTT. Its protein product is CASSLVALGPDTQYF. V gene TRBV7-2 combines with J gene TRBJ2-3; D perhaps matches TRBD2 (5 bases). Per the germline V gene, CDR1 is SGHTA and CDR2 is FQGNSA. The CDR3 covers 15 residues. Deletions cut 1 base from V and 4 bases from J, with 12 bases between.

This clonotype was seen only a few times. V gene TRBV6-6 combines with J gene TRBJ2-6; D remains ambiguous. The CDR3 is 15 residues long. Per germline, CDR1 MNHNY and CDR2 SVGAGI (reference sequence). Trimming left V 0 bases short and J 4 bases short, with 7 bases between. DNA of the CDR3: TGTGCCAGCAGTTACTCGGGCTTCGGGGCCAACGTCCTGACTTTC. Its protein product is CASSYSGFGANVLTF.

The chain is built from TRBV7-9 and TRBJ1-3; 8 bases fit TRBD1. CDR1 SEHNR and CDR2 FQNEAQ come from the germline V gene (reference sequence). V trimming: 5 bases; J trimming: 1 base; junction bases outside the gene matches: 4. The CDR3 runs 15 residues. The DNA for the CDR3 is TGTGCCAGCAGCGGTGACAGGGGATCTGGAAACACCATATATTTT. It encodes CASSGDRGSGNTIYF.

This clonotype occurred a few times. V usage is TRBV27 and J usage is TRBJ1-1, with 7 bases that match TRBD1. The CDR3 loop spans 14 amino acids. The V gene end was trimmed by 5 bases and the J gene end by 5 bases; junction bases not matched to a gene: 8. The germline V gene has CDR1 MNHEY and CDR2 SMNVEV (reference sequence). The CDR3 coding sequence is TGTGCCAGCAGTCTAGACAGGGCACGGACTGAAGCTTTCTTT. Residues: CASSLDRARTEAFF.

The table lists this clonotype with a few counts. The genes are TRBV19 and TRBJ2-7; 8 bases fit TRBD2. Germline values: CDR1 LNHDA, CDR2 SQIVND (reference sequence). V was clipped by 7 bases and J by 4 bases; unmatched bases: 12. The CDR3 covers 15 residues. For the CDR3, the DNA is TGTGCCAGTACCCCAGCGGGAGAGTATCCGTACGAGCAGTACTTC. The encoded protein is CASTPAGEYPYEQYF.